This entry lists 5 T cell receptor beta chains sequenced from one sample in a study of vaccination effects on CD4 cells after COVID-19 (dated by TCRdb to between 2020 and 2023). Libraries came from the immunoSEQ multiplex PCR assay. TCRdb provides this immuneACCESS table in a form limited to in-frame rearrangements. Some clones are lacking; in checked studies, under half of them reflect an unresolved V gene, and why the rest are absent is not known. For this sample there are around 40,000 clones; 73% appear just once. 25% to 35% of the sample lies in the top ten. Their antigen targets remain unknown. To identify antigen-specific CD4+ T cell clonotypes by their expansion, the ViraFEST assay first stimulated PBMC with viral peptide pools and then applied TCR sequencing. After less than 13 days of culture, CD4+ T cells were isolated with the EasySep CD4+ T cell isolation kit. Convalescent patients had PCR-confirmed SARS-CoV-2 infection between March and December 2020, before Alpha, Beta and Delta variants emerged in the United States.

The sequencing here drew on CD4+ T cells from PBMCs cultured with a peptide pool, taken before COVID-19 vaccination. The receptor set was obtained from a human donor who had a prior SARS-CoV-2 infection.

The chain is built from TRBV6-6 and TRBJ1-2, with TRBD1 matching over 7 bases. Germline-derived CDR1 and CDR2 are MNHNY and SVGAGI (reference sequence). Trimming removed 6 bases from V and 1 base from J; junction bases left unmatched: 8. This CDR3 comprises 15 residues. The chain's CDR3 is CASSSGQAVNYGYTF. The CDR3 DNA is TGTGCCAGCAGCTCCGGACAGGCGGTTAACTATGGCTACACCTTC.

The CDR3 sequence is CATSDSGTSGYNEQFF. In DNA form, the CDR3 reads TGTGCCACCAGTGATTCCGGGACTAGCGGATACAATGAGCAGTTCTTC. The chain employs TRBV24-1 and TRBJ2-1; 11 positions agree with TRBD2. The germline gives CDR1 KGHDR, CDR2 SFDVKD. The CDR3 has 16 residues. Trimming removed 2 bases from V and 4 bases from J; junction bases left unmatched: 3.

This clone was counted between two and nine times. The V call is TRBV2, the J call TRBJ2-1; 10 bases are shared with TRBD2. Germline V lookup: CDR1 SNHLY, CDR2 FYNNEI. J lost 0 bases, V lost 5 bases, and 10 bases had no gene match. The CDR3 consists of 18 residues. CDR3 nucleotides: TGTGCCAGCAGTCTTAGCGGGAGGCCCCTAAGCTCCTACAATGAGCAGTTCTTC. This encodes CASSLSGRPLSSYNEQFF.

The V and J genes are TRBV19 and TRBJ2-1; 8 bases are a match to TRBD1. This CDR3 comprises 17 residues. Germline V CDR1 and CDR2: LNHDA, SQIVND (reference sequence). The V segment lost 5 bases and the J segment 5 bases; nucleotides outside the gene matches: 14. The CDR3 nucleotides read TGTGCCAGTAGTCAGGGACAGGTAGTTTTCCAAAACAATGAGCAGTTCTTC. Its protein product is CASSQGQVVFQNNEQFF.

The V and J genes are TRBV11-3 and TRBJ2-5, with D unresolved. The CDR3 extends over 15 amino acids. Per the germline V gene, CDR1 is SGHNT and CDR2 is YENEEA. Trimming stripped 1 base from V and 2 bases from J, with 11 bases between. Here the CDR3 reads CASSLGNNGQETQYF. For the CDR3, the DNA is TGTGCCAGCAGCTTAGGGAATAACGGGCAAGAGACCCAGTACTTC.